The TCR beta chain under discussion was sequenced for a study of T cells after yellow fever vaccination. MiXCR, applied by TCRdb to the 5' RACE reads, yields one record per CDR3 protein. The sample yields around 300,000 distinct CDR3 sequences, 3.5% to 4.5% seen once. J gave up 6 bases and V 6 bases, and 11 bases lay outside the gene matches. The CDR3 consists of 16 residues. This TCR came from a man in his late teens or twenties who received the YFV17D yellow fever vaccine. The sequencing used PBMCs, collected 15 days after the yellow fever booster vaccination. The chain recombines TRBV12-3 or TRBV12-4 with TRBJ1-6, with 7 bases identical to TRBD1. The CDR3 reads CASSRPPGQPNSPLHF. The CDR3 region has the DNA TGTGCCAGCAGCAGACCACCGGGACAGCCTAATTCACCCCTCCACTTT.